This T cell receptor (beta chain) came from a study of blood T cell repertoires in COVID-19. Study background: Samples came from the United States, Italy and Spain, spanning acute and convalescent COVID-19. T cells, B-cell-depleted T cells, or PBMCs provided the cDNA or gDNA that served as material.

The CDR3 is made up of 16 amino acids. After removal of 0 bases from V and 6 bases from J, the junction contained 7 bases not matched to a gene. CDR1 MGHRA and CDR2 YSYEKL come from the germline V gene. Authors' analysis steps: Reference gene primer amplification in the assay estimated nucleated cell counts. Here immunoSEQ multiplex PCR was the method, and the copy in TCRdb shows in-frame clones only, minus some. D and trimming come from the DNA, and the V and J calls and clone size come from that table. The data show roughly 150,000 clones, around 81% seen once. This clone showed up just once. This chain connects TRBV4-1 to TRBJ2-1, with TRBD2 identical over 8 bases. This TCR was sampled from a man in his 70s with active or convalescent COVID-19. Sequenced material: peripheral blood. This CDR3 reads CASSQETSDGGNEQFF. CDR3 in DNA: TGCGCCAGCAGCCAAGAGACTAGCGACGGGGGCAATGAGCAGTTCTTC.